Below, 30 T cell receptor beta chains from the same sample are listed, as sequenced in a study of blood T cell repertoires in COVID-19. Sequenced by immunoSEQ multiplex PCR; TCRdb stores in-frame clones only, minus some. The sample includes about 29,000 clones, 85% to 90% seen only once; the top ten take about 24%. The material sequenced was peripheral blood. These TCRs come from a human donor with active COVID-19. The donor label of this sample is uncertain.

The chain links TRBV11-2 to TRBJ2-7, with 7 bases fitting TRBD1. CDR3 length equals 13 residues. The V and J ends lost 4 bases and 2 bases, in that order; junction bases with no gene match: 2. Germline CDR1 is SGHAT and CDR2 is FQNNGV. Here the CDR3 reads CASSSDRAYEQYF. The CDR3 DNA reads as TGTGCCAGCAGCTCCGACAGGGCCTACGAGCAGTACTTC.

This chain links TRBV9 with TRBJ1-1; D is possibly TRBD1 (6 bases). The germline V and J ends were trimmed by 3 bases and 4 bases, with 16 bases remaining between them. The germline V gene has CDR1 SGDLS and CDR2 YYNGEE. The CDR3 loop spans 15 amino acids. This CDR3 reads CASSGQVGQITEAFF. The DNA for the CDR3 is TGTGCCAGCAGCGGACAGGTGGGCCAGATCACTGAAGCTTTCTTT.

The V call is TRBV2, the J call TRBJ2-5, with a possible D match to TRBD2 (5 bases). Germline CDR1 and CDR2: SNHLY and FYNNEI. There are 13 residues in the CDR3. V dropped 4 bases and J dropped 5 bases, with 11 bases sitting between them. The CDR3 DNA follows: TGTGCCAGCAGTGCATTTGAGCGGGAGACCCAGTACTTC. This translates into CASSAFERETQYF.

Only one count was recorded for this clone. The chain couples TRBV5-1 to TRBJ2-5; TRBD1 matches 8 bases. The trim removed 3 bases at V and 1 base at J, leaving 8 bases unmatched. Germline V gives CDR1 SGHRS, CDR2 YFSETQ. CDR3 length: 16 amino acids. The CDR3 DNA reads TGCGCCAGCAGCTCCAGCAGCAGGGGGCCCCAAGAGACCCAGTACTTC. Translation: CASSSSSRGPQETQYF.

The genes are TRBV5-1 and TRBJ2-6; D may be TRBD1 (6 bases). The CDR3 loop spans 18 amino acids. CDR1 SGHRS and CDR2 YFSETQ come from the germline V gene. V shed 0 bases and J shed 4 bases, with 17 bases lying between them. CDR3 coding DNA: TGCGCCAGCAGCTTGGCAGGGGACCGGGGCTTCGGGGCCAACGTCCTGACTTTC. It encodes CASSLAGDRGFGANVLTF.

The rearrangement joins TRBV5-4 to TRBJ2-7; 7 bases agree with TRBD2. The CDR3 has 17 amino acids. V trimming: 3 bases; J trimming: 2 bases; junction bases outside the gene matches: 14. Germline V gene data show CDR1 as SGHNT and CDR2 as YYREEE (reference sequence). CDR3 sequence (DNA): TGTGCCAGCAGCTCTGAGGGGTGGGAGGGGACCCCCTACGAGCAGTACTTC. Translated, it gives CASSSEGWEGTPYEQYF.

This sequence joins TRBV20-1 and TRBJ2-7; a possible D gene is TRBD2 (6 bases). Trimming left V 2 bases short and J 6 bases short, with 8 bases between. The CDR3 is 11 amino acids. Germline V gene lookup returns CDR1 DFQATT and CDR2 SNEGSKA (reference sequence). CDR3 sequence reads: CSARMGGEQYF. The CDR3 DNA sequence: TGCAGTGCTAGAATGGGGGGCGAGCAGTACTTC.

The CDR3 loop is CAISEGVRNTGELFF. In nucleotides, the CDR3 is TGTGCCATCAGTGAAGGGGTGAGGAACACCGGGGAGCTGTTTTTT. V gene TRBV10-3 combines with J gene TRBJ2-2, with TRBD1 as a possible D gene (5 bases). This CDR3 has 15 amino acids. V shed 3 bases and J shed 1 base, with 9 bases lying between them. The germline V gene encodes CDR1 ENHRY and CDR2 SYGVKD.

The CDR3 reads CASSYKGRAYEQYF. CDR3 DNA sequence: TGTGCCAGCAGCTACAAAGGGAGAGCCTACGAGCAGTACTTC. The chain combines TRBV27 with TRBJ2-7, with D possibly being TRBD2 (5 bases). This CDR3 spans 14 amino acids. Trimming removed 6 bases at V and 2 bases at J, with 14 bases between. Germline V CDR1 and CDR2: MNHEY, SMNVEV (reference sequence).

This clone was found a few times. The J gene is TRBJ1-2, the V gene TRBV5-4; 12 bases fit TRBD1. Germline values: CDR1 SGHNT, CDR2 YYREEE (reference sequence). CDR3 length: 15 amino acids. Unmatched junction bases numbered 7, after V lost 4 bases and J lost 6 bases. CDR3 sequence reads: CASSVPGQGADGYTF. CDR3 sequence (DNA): TGTGCCAGCAGCGTCCCGGGACAGGGGGCCGATGGCTACACCTTC. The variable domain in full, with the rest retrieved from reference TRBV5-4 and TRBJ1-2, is ETGVTQSPTHLIKTRGQQVTLRCSSQSGHNTVSWYQQALGQGPQFIFQYYREEENGRGNFPPRFSGLQFPNYSSELNVNALELDDSALYLCASSVPGQGADGYTFGSGTRLTVV.

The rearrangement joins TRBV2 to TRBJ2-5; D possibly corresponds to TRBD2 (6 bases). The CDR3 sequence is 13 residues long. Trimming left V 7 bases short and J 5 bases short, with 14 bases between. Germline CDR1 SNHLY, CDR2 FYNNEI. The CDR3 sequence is CASTSGDGETQYF. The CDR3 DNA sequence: TGTGCCAGCACGTCGGGGGACGGGGAGACCCAGTACTTC.

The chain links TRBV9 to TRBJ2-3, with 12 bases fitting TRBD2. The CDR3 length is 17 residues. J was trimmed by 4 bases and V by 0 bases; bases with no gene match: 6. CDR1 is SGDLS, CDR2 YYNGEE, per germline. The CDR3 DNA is TGTGCCAGCAGCGTAGTCCCTAGCGGGGGGGCCTCAGATACGCAGTATTTT. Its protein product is CASSVVPSGGASDTQYF.

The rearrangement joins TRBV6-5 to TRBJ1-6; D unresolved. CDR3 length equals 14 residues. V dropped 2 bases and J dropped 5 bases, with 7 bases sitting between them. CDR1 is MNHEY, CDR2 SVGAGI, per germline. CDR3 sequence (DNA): TGTGCCAGCAGTTACGCGTCGGATAATTCACCCCTCCACTTT. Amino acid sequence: CASSYASDNSPLHF.

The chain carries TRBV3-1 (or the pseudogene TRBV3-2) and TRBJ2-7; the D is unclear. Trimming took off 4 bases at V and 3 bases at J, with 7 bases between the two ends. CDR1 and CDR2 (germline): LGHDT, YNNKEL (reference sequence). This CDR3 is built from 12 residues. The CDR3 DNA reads TGTGCCAGCAGCCGAGTTGGCTACGAGCAGTACTTC. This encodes CASSRVGYEQYF.

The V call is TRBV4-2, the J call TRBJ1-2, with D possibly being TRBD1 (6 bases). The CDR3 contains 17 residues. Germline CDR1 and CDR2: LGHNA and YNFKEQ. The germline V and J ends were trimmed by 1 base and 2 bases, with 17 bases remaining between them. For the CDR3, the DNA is TGTGCCAGCAGCCAAGCGACAGGCAGGGGCCAAAACTATGGCTACACCTTC. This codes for CASSQATGRGQNYGYTF.

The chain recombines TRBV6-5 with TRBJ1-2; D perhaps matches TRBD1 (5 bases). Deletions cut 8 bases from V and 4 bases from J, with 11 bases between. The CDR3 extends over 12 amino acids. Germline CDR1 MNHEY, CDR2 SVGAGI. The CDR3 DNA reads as TGTGCCAGCTATGACAGAGGCTATGGCTACACCTTC. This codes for CASYDRGYGYTF.

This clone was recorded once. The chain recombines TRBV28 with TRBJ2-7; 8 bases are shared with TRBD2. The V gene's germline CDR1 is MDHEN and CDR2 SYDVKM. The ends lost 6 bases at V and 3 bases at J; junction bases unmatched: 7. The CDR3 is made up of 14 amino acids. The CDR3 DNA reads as TGTGCCAGCAGACTCCCCGGGACTAGCTACGAGCAGTACTTC. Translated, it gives CASRLPGTSYEQYF.

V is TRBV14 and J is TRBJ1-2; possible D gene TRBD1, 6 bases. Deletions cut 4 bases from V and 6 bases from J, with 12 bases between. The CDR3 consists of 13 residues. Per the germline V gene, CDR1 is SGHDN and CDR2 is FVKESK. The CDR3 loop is CASSPSSGDGYTF. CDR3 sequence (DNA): TGTGCCAGCAGCCCATCGTCAGGGGATGGCTACACCTTC.

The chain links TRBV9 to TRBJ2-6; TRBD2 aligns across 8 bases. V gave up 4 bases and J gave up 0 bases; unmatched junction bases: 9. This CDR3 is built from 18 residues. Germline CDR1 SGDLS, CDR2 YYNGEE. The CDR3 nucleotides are TGTGCCAGCAGCCTGACTATAGCGGGGAGCTCTGGGGCCAACGTCCTGACTTTC. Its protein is CASSLTIAGSSGANVLTF.

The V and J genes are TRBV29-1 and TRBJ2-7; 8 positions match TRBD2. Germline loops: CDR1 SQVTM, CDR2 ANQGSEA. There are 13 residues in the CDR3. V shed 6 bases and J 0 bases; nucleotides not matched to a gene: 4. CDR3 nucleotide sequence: TGCAGCGTGACTAGCGCAGTCTCCTACGAGCAGTACTTC. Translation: CSVTSAVSYEQYF.

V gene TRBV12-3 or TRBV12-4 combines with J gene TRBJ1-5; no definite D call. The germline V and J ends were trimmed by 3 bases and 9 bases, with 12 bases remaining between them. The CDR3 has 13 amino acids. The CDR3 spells CASSFGGDGPQHF. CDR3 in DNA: TGTGCCAGCAGTTTTGGAGGTGATGGGCCCCAGCATTTT.

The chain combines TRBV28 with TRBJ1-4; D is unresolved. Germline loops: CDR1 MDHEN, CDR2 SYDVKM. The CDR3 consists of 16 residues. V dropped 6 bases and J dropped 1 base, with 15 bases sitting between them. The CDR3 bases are TGTGCCAGCAGCCTTATAGGAGAGGGAACTAATGAAAAACTGTTTTTT. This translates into CASSLIGEGTNEKLFF.

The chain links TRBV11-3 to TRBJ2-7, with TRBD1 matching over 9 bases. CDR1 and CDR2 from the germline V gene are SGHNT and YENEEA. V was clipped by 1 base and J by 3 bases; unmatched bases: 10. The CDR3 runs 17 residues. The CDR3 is CASSLGLFGTGFYEQYF. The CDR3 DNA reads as TGTGCCAGCAGCTTAGGACTTTTTGGGACAGGGTTCTACGAGCAGTACTTC.

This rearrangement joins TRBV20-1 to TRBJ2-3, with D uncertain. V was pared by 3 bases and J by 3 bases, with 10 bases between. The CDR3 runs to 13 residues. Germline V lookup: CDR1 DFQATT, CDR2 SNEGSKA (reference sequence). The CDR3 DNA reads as TGCAGTGCTAGTATGGTAGTTACAGATACGCAGTATTTT. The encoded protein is CSASMVVTDTQYF.

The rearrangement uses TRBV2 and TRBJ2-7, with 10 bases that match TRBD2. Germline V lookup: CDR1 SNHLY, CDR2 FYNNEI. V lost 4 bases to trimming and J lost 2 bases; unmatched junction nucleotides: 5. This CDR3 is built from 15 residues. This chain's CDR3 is CASSGWTSGTYEQYF. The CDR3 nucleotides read TGTGCCAGCAGTGGCTGGACTAGCGGCACCTACGAGCAGTACTTC.

CDR3 sequence (DNA): TGTGCCAGCTCACCCAACAGGGCCGATACGCAGTATTTT. Protein sequence: CASSPNRADTQYF. The J gene is TRBJ2-3, the V gene TRBV18; perhaps TRBD1 as D (6 bases). The CDR3 contains 13 residues. Deletions cut 3 bases from V and 6 bases from J, with 10 bases between. Germline CDR1 and CDR2: KGHSH and LQKENI.

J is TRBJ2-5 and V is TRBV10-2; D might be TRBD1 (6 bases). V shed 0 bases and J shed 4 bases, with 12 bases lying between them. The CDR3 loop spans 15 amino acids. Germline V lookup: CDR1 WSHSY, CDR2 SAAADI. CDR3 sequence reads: CASSESTRGRETQYF. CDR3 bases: TGCGCCAGCAGTGAGTCGACCAGGGGTCGAGAGACCCAGTACTTC.

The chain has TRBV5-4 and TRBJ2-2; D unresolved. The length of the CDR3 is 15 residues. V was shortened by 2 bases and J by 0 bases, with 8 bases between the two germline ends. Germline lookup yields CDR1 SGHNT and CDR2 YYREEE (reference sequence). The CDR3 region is CASSFGWANTGELFF. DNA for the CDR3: TGTGCCAGCAGCTTCGGGTGGGCGAACACCGGGGAGCTGTTTTTT.

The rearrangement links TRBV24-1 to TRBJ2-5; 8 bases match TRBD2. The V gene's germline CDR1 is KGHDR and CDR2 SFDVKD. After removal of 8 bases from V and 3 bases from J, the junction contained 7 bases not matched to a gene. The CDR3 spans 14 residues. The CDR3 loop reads CATTGRSGKETQYF. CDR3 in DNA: TGTGCCACCACCGGGCGTAGCGGGAAAGAGACCCAGTACTTC.

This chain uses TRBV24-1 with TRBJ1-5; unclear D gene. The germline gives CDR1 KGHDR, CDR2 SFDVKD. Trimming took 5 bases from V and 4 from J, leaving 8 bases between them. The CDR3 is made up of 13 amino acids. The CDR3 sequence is CATSGGPNQPQHF. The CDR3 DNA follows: TGTGCCACCAGTGGAGGGCCGAATCAGCCCCAGCATTTT.